This T cell receptor beta chain was recovered during a study of blood T cell repertoires in COVID-19. Overall study: Collection of acute and convalescent COVID-19 samples took place in the United States, Italy and Spain. PBMCs, B-cell-depleted T cells, or T cells provided the cDNA or gDNA that made up the material.

The CDR3 runs 12 residues. Trimming shortened V by 7 bases and J by 3 bases, and 8 bases separated the two germline ends. The germline gives CDR1 SNHLY, CDR2 FYNNEI. TCRdb keeps only in-frame clones here, not all; method: immunoSEQ multiplex PCR. The sample lists under 75,000 clones, around 81% occurring once. This TCR was recovered from a man between 60 and 70 years old with acute or convalescent COVID-19. The sequencing sample was made of peripheral blood. The V call is TRBV2, the J call TRBJ2-3, with D perhaps matching TRBD2 (6 bases). The chain's CDR3 is CASTRGTDTQYF. The CDR3 bases are TGTGCCAGCACCCGGGGGACAGATACGCAGTATTTT.